Listed here are 12 T cell receptor beta chains from one sample, sequenced in a study of CD8 T cells in Susac syndrome. An amount of RNA that ranged from roughly 0.5 to 1 ug was reverse transcribed with random hexamers. TCRdb fed the immunoSEQ multiplex PCR reads into MiXCR, producing one record per CDR3 protein. There are roughly 150,000 distinct CDR3 sequences in the sample; about 95% occur only once, and about 0.15% lies in the top ten. Sequencing was carried out using CD8+ T cells from PBMCs. All receptors derive from a human donor with multiple sclerosis.

The chain combines TRBV9 with TRBJ1-1; no reliable D call. From germline, CDR1 is SGDLS and CDR2 YYNGEE. The V gene lost 7 bases and the J gene lost 1 base, with 17 bases spanning the gap. This CDR3 region has 15 residues. The CDR3, as DNA: TGTGCCAGCTCCATAGAGGGCTCTTGGAACACTGAAGCTTTCTTT. Translated, it gives CASSIEGSWNTEAFF.

The chain recombines TRBV29-1 with TRBJ2-5; TRBD1 might be the D (6 bases). This CDR3 is 14 amino acids long. Germline values: CDR1 SQVTM, CDR2 ANQGSEA. V was trimmed by 4 bases and J by 0 bases, leaving 12 bases between them. CDR3 residues: CSVGNDRNQETQYF. The CDR3 nucleotides read TGCAGCGTTGGAAATGACAGGAACCAAGAGACCCAGTACTTC.

V usage is TRBV7-8 and J usage is TRBJ2-3; 12 bases are shared with TRBD2. CDR1 is SGHVS and CDR2 is FQNEAQ in the germline V gene. The CDR3 length is 14 residues. Unmatched junction bases numbered 13, after V lost 11 bases and J lost 10 bases. The DNA of the CDR3 is TGTGCCGGGGGACTAGCGGGCCCCGAAGGCGCGCAGTATTTT. Translation: CAGGLAGPEGAQYF.

This clonotype has just one count. The J gene is TRBJ2-3, the V gene TRBV20-1, with D perhaps matching TRBD1 or TRBD2 (5 bases each). Germline loops: CDR1 DFQATT, CDR2 SNEGSKA (reference sequence). CDR3 length equals 17 residues. V lost 4 bases and J lost 0, with 20 bases in between. The CDR3 protein is CSATRPGLGPSTDTQYF. Written as DNA, the CDR3 is TGCAGTGCTACAAGGCCGGGGCTAGGCCCTAGCACAGATACGCAGTATTTT.

The chain combines TRBV9 with TRBJ2-7, with a possible D match to TRBD1 (5 bases). V lost 0 bases and J 3 bases, leaving 13 bases between the germline ends. The CDR3 totals 15 residues. Looked up from germline, CDR1 is SGDLS and CDR2 is YYNGEE. The CDR3 coding sequence is TGTGCCAGCAGCGTAGGTGCCAGGGAAAGCTACGAGCAGTACGTC. Its protein is CASSVGARESYEQYV.

The chain links TRBV9 to TRBJ1-2; 7 bases match TRBD1. Trimming took 8 bases from V and 3 from J; bases not matched to a gene: 4. The CDR3 extends over 12 amino acids. Per germline, CDR1 SGDLS and CDR2 YYNGEE. CDR3 in DNA: TGTGCCAGTGGGGACAGTTACTATGGCTACACCTTC. It yields the protein CASGDSYYGYTF.

The rearrangement uses TRBV20-1 and TRBJ2-7, with a tentative D call TRBD2 (5 bases). This CDR3 region has 15 residues. Germline V lookup: CDR1 DFQATT, CDR2 SNEGSKA (reference sequence). Between the trimmed V and J ends, which lost 0 bases and 0 bases, there was a span of 12 bases. The CDR3 loop is CSARDVEGSSYEQYV. The CDR3 nucleotides are TGCAGTGCTAGAGATGTGGAAGGGAGCTCCTACGAGCAGTACGTC.

The chain has TRBV7-9 and TRBJ2-1; the D is unclear. Trimming stripped 3 bases from V and 5 bases from J, with 8 bases between. The germline gives CDR1 SEHNR, CDR2 FQNEAQ (reference sequence). The CDR3 is 13 residues long. CDR3 bases: TGTGCCAGCAGCTTCGTGACGGACAATGAGCAGTTCTTC. Amino acids: CASSFVTDNEQFF. Complete variable domain (other parts from reference TRBV7-9 and TRBJ2-1): DTGVSQNPRHKITKRGQNVTFRCDPISEHNRLYWYRQTLGQGPEFLTYFQNEAQLEKSRLLSDRFSAERPKGSFSTLEIQRTEQGDSAMYLCASSFVTDNEQFFGPGTRLTVL.

The rearrangement links TRBV5-1 to TRBJ2-7; the D is unclear. Germline CDR1 reads SGHRS; CDR2 reads YFSETQ. This CDR3 contains 13 residues. Trimming shortened V by 5 bases and J by 1 base, and 10 bases separated the two germline ends. CDR3 in DNA: TGCGCCAGCAGGCAGGAGTCTTCCTACGAGCAGTACGTC. Its protein is CASRQESSYEQYV.

J is TRBJ2-1 and V is TRBV12-5; possible D gene TRBD2, 6 bases. V was trimmed by 11 bases and J by 0 bases, leaving 17 bases between them. Looked up from germline, CDR1 is LGHNT and CDR2 is FRNRAP. The CDR3 length is 15 residues. This CDR3 reads CASPGVGSSYNEQFF. In DNA, the CDR3 is TGTGCTTCCCCGGGGGTGGGTAGCTCCTACAATGAGCAGTTCTTC.

V and J are TRBV12-5 and TRBJ2-7, with D possibly being TRBD2 (6 bases). Germline assignment: CDR1 LGHNT and CDR2 FRNRAP. The CDR3 extends over 12 amino acids. V lost 7 bases and J 3 bases, leaving 10 bases between the germline ends. The CDR3 here is CASDSGGYEQYV. In DNA, the CDR3 is TGTGCTAGTGACTCCGGGGGCTACGAGCAGTACGTC.

This chain uses TRBV29-1 with TRBJ1-1, with unresolved D. The CDR3 has 12 residues. V was trimmed by 1 base and J by 1 base, leaving 4 bases between them. The V gene's germline CDR1 is SQVTM and CDR2 ANQGSEA. The CDR3 DNA follows: TGCAGCGTTGAAGGGGGGAACACTGAAGCTTTCTTT. Translating gives CSVEGGNTEAFF.